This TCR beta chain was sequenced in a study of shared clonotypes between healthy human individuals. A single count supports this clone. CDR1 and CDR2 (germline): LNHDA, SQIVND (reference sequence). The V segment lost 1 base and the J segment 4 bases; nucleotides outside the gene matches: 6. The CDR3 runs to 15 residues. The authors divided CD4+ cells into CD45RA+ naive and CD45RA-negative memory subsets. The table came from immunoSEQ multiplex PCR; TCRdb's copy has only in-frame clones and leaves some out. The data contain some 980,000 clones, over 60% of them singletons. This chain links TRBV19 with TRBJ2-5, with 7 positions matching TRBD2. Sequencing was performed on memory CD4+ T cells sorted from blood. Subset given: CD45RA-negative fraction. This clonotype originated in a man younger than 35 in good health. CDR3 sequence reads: CASSIAGREVETQYF. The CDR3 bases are TGTGCCAGTAGTATAGCGGGCCGGGAGGTAGAGACCCAGTACTTC.